The clone carrying this TCR beta chain came up a few times. The sample comes from a study of identical twins. TCRdb re-called the 5' RACE reads with MiXCR, one entry per CDR3 protein. The sample holds approximately 700,000 distinct CDR3 sequences; approximately 6% are singletons and the top ten take under 2%. The clonotype originates from a man between 18 and 35 years old in good health. Sequencing input: naive T cells sorted from blood.

CDR3 bases: TGTGCCAGCAGGGGGGGGAGCAGGGGGACCGGGGAGCTGTTTTTT. This sequence encodes CASRGGSRGTGELFF. The V gene is TRBV28, the J gene TRBJ2-2; D tentatively reads TRBD1 or TRBD2 (7 bases each). V lost 6 bases, J lost 5 bases, and 16 bases lay in between. The CDR3 is 15 residues long. Germline V gives CDR1 MDHEN, CDR2 SYDVKM. Variable domain in full (rest from reference TRBV28 and TRBJ2-2): DVKVTQSSRYLVKRTGEKVFLECVQDMDHENMFWYRQDPGLGLRLIYFSYDVKMKEKGDIPEGYSVSREKKERFSLILESASTNQTSMYLCASRGGSRGTGELFFGEGSRLTVL.